The 10 T cell receptor beta chains below were found in one sample sequenced in a study of blood T cell repertoires in COVID-19. The method was immunoSEQ multiplex PCR; TCRdb's version includes in-frame clones alone and lacks a portion of them. The sample carries 13,000 to 15,000 clones, 85% to 90% recorded once. Sequencing was performed on peripheral blood. These receptors originate from a woman in her sixties or seventies in a cohort sampled during active or convalescent COVID-19.

This chain connects TRBV14 to TRBJ2-2; 7 bases are shared with TRBD1. The length of the CDR3 is 14 residues. With 3 bases clipped from V and 5 bases from J, the junction kept 3 bases outside the gene matches. The germline gives CDR1 SGHDN, CDR2 FVKESK. The CDR3 is CASSQRQGTGELFF. CDR3 in DNA: TGTGCCAGCAGCCAGAGACAGGGTACCGGGGAGCTGTTTTTT.

The gene calls are TRBV3-1 (or the pseudogene TRBV3-2) and TRBJ1-3; D not certain. V gave up 6 bases and J gave up 0 bases, with 12 bases separating them. Germline CDR1 reads LGHDT; CDR2 reads YNNKEL (reference sequence). The CDR3 sequence is 15 residues long. This CDR3 reads CASRPRRDSGNTIYF. The DNA for the CDR3 is TGTGCCAGCAGGCCCAGGCGGGACTCTGGAAACACCATATATTTT.

This clone was recorded once. The rearrangement joins TRBV7-9 to TRBJ1-1; 8 positions match TRBD1. The CDR3 is 14 residues long. The V segment lost 5 bases and the J segment 5 bases; nucleotides outside the gene matches: 7. The germline V gene encodes CDR1 SEHNR and CDR2 FQNEAQ (reference sequence). This chain's CDR3 is CASSPYRGSTEAFF. CDR3 nucleotide sequence: TGTGCCAGCAGCCCCTACAGGGGGTCGACTGAAGCTTTCTTT.

The chain links TRBV5-4 to TRBJ2-1, with unresolved D. V was trimmed by 0 bases and J by 6 bases, leaving 13 bases between them. The CDR3 spans 15 residues. Per germline, CDR1 SGHNT and CDR2 YYREEE (reference sequence). CDR3 DNA: TGTGCCAGCAGCTTGGTTAGCTCCGCCGGCAATGAGCAGTTCTTC. This codes for CASSLVSSAGNEQFF.

There are a few counts of this clone. The chain uses TRBV5-1 and TRBJ2-1, with 7 bases lining up with TRBD2. CDR3 length: 17 amino acids. J lost 0 bases, V lost 0 bases, and 6 bases had no gene match. CDR1 SGHRS and CDR2 YFSETQ come from the germline V gene. As DNA, the CDR3 is TGCGCCAGCAGCTTGGCCATGGGACTAAGCTCCTACAATGAGCAGTTCTTC. The encoded protein is CASSLAMGLSSYNEQFF. The full variable domain, its missing parts supplied by reference TRBV5-1 and TRBJ2-1, is KAGVTQTPRYLIKTRGQQVTLSCSPISGHRSVSWYQQTPGQGLQFLFEYFSETQRNKGNFPGRFSGRQFSNSRSEMNVSTLELGDSALYLCASSLAMGLSSYNEQFFGPGTRLTVL.

The V and J genes are TRBV6-5 and TRBJ2-7; 7 bases align to TRBD2. The CDR3 runs to 14 residues. Germline V gene lookup returns CDR1 MNHEY and CDR2 SVGAGI. V shed 2 bases, J shed 1 base, and the junction held 2 bases outside the gene matches. CDR3: CASSYAGGSYEQYF. The CDR3 DNA reads as TGTGCCAGCAGTTACGCCGGGGGGTCCTACGAGCAGTACTTC.

The CDR3: CASSAVLGGSGANVLTF. The CDR3 DNA reads as TGTGCCAGCAGTGCCGTTTTGGGAGGCTCTGGGGCCAACGTCCTGACTTTC. V gene TRBV6-1 combines with J gene TRBJ2-6; D might be TRBD2 (6 bases). V lost 4 bases and J 0 bases, leaving 13 bases between the germline ends. This CDR3 spans 17 amino acids. Germline-derived CDR1 and CDR2 are MNHNS and SASEGT.

The rearrangement uses TRBV28 and TRBJ1-6, with no clear D. The CDR3 is 14 amino acids. Germline V gene lookup returns CDR1 MDHEN and CDR2 SYDVKM. V was clipped by 7 bases and J by 5 bases, with 12 bases between them. The DNA of the CDR3 is TGTGCCAGCATGAGGGTCCCGGATAATTCACCCCTCCACTTT. It translates to CASMRVPDNSPLHF.

The chain combines TRBV27 with TRBJ2-7, with 7 bases lining up with TRBD2. The CDR3 runs to 13 residues. J gave up 4 bases and V 3 bases, and 3 bases lay outside the gene matches. Germline values: CDR1 MNHEY, CDR2 SMNVEV (reference sequence). The CDR3 loop reads CASSFWGGYEQYF. The CDR3 region has the DNA TGTGCCAGCAGTTTTTGGGGGGGTTACGAGCAGTACTTC.

The chain is built from TRBV15 and TRBJ2-3; D is ambiguous. Trimming stripped 0 bases from V and 4 bases from J, with 8 bases between. Germline assignment: CDR1 LNHNV and CDR2 YYDKDF (reference sequence). The CDR3 consists of 14 residues. As DNA, the CDR3 is TGTGCCACCAGCAGAGACGGCGGCGCAGATACGCAGTATTTT. Protein: CATSRDGGADTQYF.